The present T cell receptor beta chain was sequenced within a study of blood T cell repertoires in COVID-19 (dated by TCRdb to 2018 to 2021). At the level of the whole study: Samples from collaborators originated in the United States, Italy and Spain and spanned both the acute and convalescent phases of COVID-19. Where available, HLA class I and class II types were obtained from metadata supplied by the sample provider rather than from assay-based typing. A freely available public database, intended as a resource for researchers studying the immune response to SARS-CoV-2, is where the repertoires were released. The dataset comprised deeply sampled blood TCRbeta repertoires from subjects exposed to, actively infected with, or recovered from COVID-19. The material from the prospective study consisted of cDNA or gDNA derived from T cells, B-cell-depleted T cells, or PBMCs. Samples were obtained from the ongoing ImmuneRACE study (first 160 participants) and from 1,254 subjects provided by 6 global collaborators. The sample metadata nearly always contained a de-identified subject ID, COVID-19 status, age in years and sex.

The immunoSEQ Assay, a bias-controlled multiplex PCR, was used to amplify TCRbeta CDR3 regions from genomic DNA. The study's own analysis went as follows. The number of nucleated cells in each sample was estimated from the amplification of reference gene primers within the assay. To quantify the absolute abundance of each unique TCRbeta CDR3 rearrangement, sequence reads were collapsed and filtered. For each sample, productive Simpson clonality was calculated as the square root of Simpson's diversity index over productive rearrangements. TCRdb re-hosts the immuneACCESS table, in-frame sequences only. Its copies lack some clones; in the studies checked, an unresolved V gene accounts for under half of them, and the cause for the rest is not known. The DNA gave D and trimming, while V, J and clone size come from that table. The sample table contains 65,000 to 85,000 clones; only one count was recorded for roughly 91% of them. The top ten hold roughly 11% of the sample.

Collaborating institutions collected whole blood in K2EDTA tubes following their own protocols. For TCRbeta analysis, collaborators shipped samples as frozen whole blood, isolated PBMCs, or DNA extracted from either of those sample types. Findings and caveats that apply to the study as a whole: The amount of clinical and demographic metadata varied by source and participant and was provided uncurated.

Remarks on this clone: Its binding antigen is unknown. Nothing much larger sits one base from this clone, and base qualities are not available.

This clonotype originated in a woman in her late teens or twenties with acute or convalescent COVID-19. Sequencing was done on a sample of peripheral blood.

The DNA sequence is given as TGTGCCAGCAGTGAATCCCGACCTAGCGGGAGGGCCCACGAGCAGTACTTC. It codes for CASSESRPSGRAHEQYF. The chain couples TRBV25-1 to TRBJ2-7; a stretch of 12 junction bases matches TRBD2. From cysteine to phenylalanine, the CDR3 is 17 amino acids long. Only CDR3 DNA is held: 51 bases, read in frame from base 1. According to the germline V gene, CDR1 reads MGHDK and CDR2 reads SYGVNS. Trimming takes 1 base off V and 5 bases off J; junction bases not matched to a gene: 9.